A selection of T cell receptor beta chains follows, all from one sample in a study of cytomegalovirus exposure and HLA in healthy donors. TCRdb's copy holds only in-frame clones and misses some; the assay was immunoSEQ multiplex PCR. The sample records some 200,000 clones, 80% to 85% being singletons. Sequenced sample: PBMCs. All receptors derive from a man aged 50 to 60 in good health and CMV-seronegative. Each CDR3 is given with its conserved first and last residue. The D gene is left open where the match is weak. Part of the rows lack a size; the others show once, few, many or a class for expanded clones.

d_gene	j_gene	abundance	v_gene	CDR3aa	CDR3nt
NA	TRBJ2-1	NA	TRBV20-1	CSARGLREQFF	TGCAGTGCTAGAGGACTCCGAGAGCAGTTCTTC
TRBD1	TRBJ2-1	NA	TRBV6-4	CASSMDRMGYEQFF	TGTGCCAGCAGTATGGACAGGATGGGATATGAGCAGTTCTTC
TRBD2	TRBJ2-3	NA	TRBV9	CASSGIAGANKDTQYF	TGTGCCAGCAGCGGTATAGCGGGGGCCAACAAAGATACGCAGTATTTT
TRBD2	TRBJ2-5	NA	TRBV5-8	CADRLAGGGETQYF	TGTGCCGACCGACTAGCGGGAGGAGGGGAGACCCAGTACTTC
TRBD1	TRBJ1-4	few	TRBV18	CASSPPRAGGSEKLFF	TGTGCCAGCTCACCACCTAGGGCAGGGGGCTCTGAAAAACTGTTTTTT
TRBD1	TRBJ1-6	NA	TRBV2	CASRGTGLGSPLHF	TGTGCCAGCAGGGGGACAGGGTTGGGTTCACCCCTCCACTTT
TRBD1	TRBJ1-2	NA	TRBV13	CASSPGVGTGDGGYTF	TGTGCCAGCAGTCCAGGCGTCGGGACAGGAGATGGTGGCTACACCTTC
NA	TRBJ1-2	few	TRBV7-9	CASSASALDNGYGYTF	TGTGCCAGCAGCGCCAGCGCTCTTGATAACGGCTATGGCTACACCTTC
NA	TRBJ1-1	NA	TRBV12-5	CASGLTNRAEAFF	TGTGCTAGTGGTTTGACCAACAGGGCTGAAGCTTTCTTT
NA	TRBJ2-7	NA	TRBV6-5	CASSSAGREPHYEQYF	TGTGCCAGCAGTTCCGCAGGCAGGGAACCCCACTACGAGCAGTACTTC
TRBD1	TRBJ1-4	NA	TRBV28	CASSPPDRGQKLFF	TGTGCCAGCAGCCCACCAGACAGGGGGCAAAAACTGTTTTTT
TRBD1	TRBJ2-3	NA	TRBV7-2	CASNSGTGWADTQYF	TGTGCCAGCAATTCCGGGACAGGGTGGGCAGATACGCAGTATTTT
NA	TRBJ2-3	NA	TRBV19	CASSLFRGTSTDTQYF	TGTGCCAGTAGTCTTTTTCGCGGAACTAGCACAGATACGCAGTATTTT
NA	TRBJ2-2	NA	TRBV30	CAWRRQGANTGELFF	TGTGCCTGGAGGCGCCAGGGCGCGAACACCGGGGAGCTGTTTTTT
NA	TRBJ1-1	NA	TRBV7-9	CSSRLNLQGGTEAFF	TGTTCCAGCAGACTCAATCTCCAGGGCGGCACTGAAGCTTTCTTT
NA	TRBJ2-5	NA	TRBV5-6	CASSLDYQETQYF	TGTGCCAGCAGCTTGGACTATCAAGAGACCCAGTACTTC
NA	TRBJ2-7	NA	TRBV28	CASRGDSSYEQYF	TGTGCCAGCAGGGGCGACAGCTCGTACGAGCAGTACTTC
TRBD1	TRBJ1-2	NA	TRBV7-9	CASSLPTTGGNGYTF	TGTGCCAGCAGCTTACCCACGACAGGGGGAAATGGCTACACCTTC
NA	TRBJ2-2	NA	TRBV6-4	CASSTTRITGELFF	TGTGCCAGCAGTACGACAAGGATCACCGGGGAGCTGTTTTTT
TRBD2	TRBJ2-4	NA	TRBV19	CASSPRTSGRARF	TGTGCCAGTAGTCCGAGGACTAGCGGGAGGGCTAGGTTC
NA	TRBJ2-7	NA	TRBV15	CATSRDGGLYEQYF	TGTGCCACCTCAAGAGACGGGGGATTATACGAGCAGTACTTC
NA	TRBJ1-1	NA	TRBV6-6	CASSLETGETEAFF	TGTGCCAGCAGCCTTGAGACAGGAGAGACTGAAGCTTTCTTT
TRBD2	TRBJ2-6	NA	TRBV4-3	CASSQAAGGYGANVLTF	TGCGCCAGCAGCCAAGCCGCGGGAGGGTATGGGGCCAACGTCCTGACTTTC
TRBD1	TRBJ1-1	NA	TRBV19	CASRPGQGAIQSDTEAFF	TGTGCCAGTAGGCCGGGACAGGGGGCGATTCAGAGTGACACTGAAGCTTTCTTT
TRBD2	TRBJ2-3	NA	TRBV2	CASSEVSGGALKYPQYF	TGTGCCAGCAGTGAAGTTAGCGGGGGGGCCTTGAAATATCCGCAGTATTTT
TRBD1	TRBJ1-5	NA	TRBV2	CATSQGASNQPQHF	TGTGCCACTTCGCAGGGGGCTAGCAATCAGCCCCAGCATTTT
TRBD1	TRBJ1-5	NA	TRBV7-2	CASSRDRRTNQPQHF	TGTGCCAGCAGTCGGGACAGGCGTACCAATCAGCCCCAGCATTTT
NA	TRBJ2-7	NA	TRBV9	CASSDGRPPYEQYF	TGTGCCAGCAGCGACGGCAGGCCCCCCTACGAGCAGTACTTC
NA	TRBJ1-1	NA	TRBV6-1	CATWAASLYTEAFF	TGTGCCACCTGGGCAGCCAGCCTCTACACTGAAGCTTTCTTT
NA	TRBJ2-5	NA	TRBV2	CASSWGLKETQYF	TGTGCCAGCAGCTGGGGGCTAAAGGAGACCCAGTACTTC
TRBD2	TRBJ2-7	NA	TRBV7-2	CASQLAGGGDEQYF	TGTGCCAGCCAACTAGCGGGAGGGGGGGACGAGCAGTACTTC
TRBD1	TRBJ2-5	NA	TRBV15	CATSSWDREVVETQYF	TGTGCCACCAGCAGTTGGGACAGGGAGGTAGTGGAGACCCAGTACTTC
NA	TRBJ1-2	NA	TRBV27	CASSSRYRVRGYTF	TGTGCCAGCAGTTCCCGTTACAGGGTCAGGGGCTACACCTTC
TRBD1	TRBJ1-2	NA	TRBV7-8	CASSFGTGLNYGYTF	TGTGCCAGCAGCTTCGGGACAGGGCTTAACTATGGCTACACCTTC
TRBD2	TRBJ2-4	few	TRBV19	CASSPYSGREAKNIQYF	TGTGCCAGTAGTCCTTATAGCGGGAGAGAAGCCAAAAACATTCAGTACTTC
NA	TRBJ2-2	NA	TRBV4-1	CASSQRGGGGSTGELFF	TGCGCCAGCAGCCAAAGAGGAGGGGGGGGGAGCACCGGGGAGCTGTTTTTT
NA	TRBJ2-1	NA	TRBV21-1	CASSKEKGPLVRIAGAGEQFF	TGTGCCAGCAGCAAAGAAAAGGGGCCCTTGGTCCGCATAGCGGGAGCGGGTGAGCAGTTCTTC
NA	TRBJ2-7	NA	TRBV18	CASSPQPGAASYEQYF	TGTGCCAGCTCACCACAGCCAGGGGCGGCCTCCTACGAGCAGTACTTC
NA	TRBJ1-5	NA	TRBV6-1	CASSYLEGIVPQHF	TGTGCCAGCAGCTATCTTGAGGGTATCGTGCCCCAGCATTTT
NA	TRBJ1-3	NA	TRBV18	CASSLGQGNTIYF	TGTGCCAGCTCACTCGGACAGGGAAACACCATATATTTT
NA	TRBJ2-7	NA	TRBV19	CASSISARERSGEQYF	TGTGCCAGTAGTATCTCGGCGCGGGAAAGGAGTGGGGAGCAGTACTTC
NA	TRBJ1-1	once	TRBV11-3	CASSLELQGAIEAFF	TGTGCCAGCAGCTTAGAGCTACAGGGTGCCATTGAAGCTTTCTTT